This entry describes one T cell receptor (beta chain). How the authors handled the data: Quantification of nucleated cells was approximated via reference gene primer amplification. Libraries were prepared by immunoSEQ multiplex PCR; TCRdb keeps only in-frame clonotypes and omits some of them. The V and J calls and clone size come from that table; D and trimming were worked out from the DNA. The sample includes about 220,000 clones, 65% to 85% of them seen just once. This sample was included in a study of blood T cell repertoires in COVID-19. In the study overall: COVID-19 samples collected from the United States, Italy and Spain covered acute and convalescent phases. T cells, B-cell-depleted T cells, or PBMCs supplied cDNA or gDNA.

Per germline, CDR1 SGDLS and CDR2 YYNGEE. The CDR3 is 14 amino acids. V was cut by 0 bases and J by 4 bases, with 9 bases left in between. Sequenced sample: peripheral blood. This chain joins TRBV9 and TRBJ2-3, with D possibly matching TRBD2 (6 bases). The receptor was isolated from a human donor in a cohort sampled during active COVID-19. The CDR3 sequence is CASSVGGVADTQYF. The CDR3 DNA sequence: TGTGCCAGCAGCGTAGGGGGGGTCGCAGATACGCAGTATTTT.